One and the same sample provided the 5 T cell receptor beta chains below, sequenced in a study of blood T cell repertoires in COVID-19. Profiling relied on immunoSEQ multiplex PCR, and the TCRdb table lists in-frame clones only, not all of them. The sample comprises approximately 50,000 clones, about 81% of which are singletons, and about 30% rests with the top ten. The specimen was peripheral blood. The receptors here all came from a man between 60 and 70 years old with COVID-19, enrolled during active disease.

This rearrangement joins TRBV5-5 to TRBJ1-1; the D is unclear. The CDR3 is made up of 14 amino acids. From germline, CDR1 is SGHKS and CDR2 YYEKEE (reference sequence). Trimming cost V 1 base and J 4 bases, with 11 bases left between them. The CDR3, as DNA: TGTGCCAGCAGCTTGAGGGCTGCGGGCACTGAAGCTTTCTTT. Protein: CASSLRAAGTEAFF.

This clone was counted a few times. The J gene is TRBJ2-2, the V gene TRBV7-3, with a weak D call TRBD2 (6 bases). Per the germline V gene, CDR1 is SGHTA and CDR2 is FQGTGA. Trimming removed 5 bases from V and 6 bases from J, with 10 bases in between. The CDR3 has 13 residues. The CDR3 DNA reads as TGTGCCAGCAGCCCAAGGGAGGCCGGGGAGCTGTTTTTT. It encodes CASSPREAGELFF. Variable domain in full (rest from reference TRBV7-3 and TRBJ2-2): GAGVSQTPSNKVTEKGKYVELRCDPISGHTALYWYRQSLGQGPEFLIYFQGTGAADDSGLPNDRFFAVRPEGSVSTLKIQRTERGDSAVYLCASSPREAGELFFGEGSRLTVL.

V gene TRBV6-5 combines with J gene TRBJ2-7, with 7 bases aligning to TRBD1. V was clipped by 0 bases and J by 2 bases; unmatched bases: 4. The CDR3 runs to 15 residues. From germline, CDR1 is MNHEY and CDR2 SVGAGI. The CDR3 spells CASSYSIGGTYEQYF. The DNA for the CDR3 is TGTGCCAGCAGTTACTCAATAGGGGGCACCTACGAGCAGTACTTC.

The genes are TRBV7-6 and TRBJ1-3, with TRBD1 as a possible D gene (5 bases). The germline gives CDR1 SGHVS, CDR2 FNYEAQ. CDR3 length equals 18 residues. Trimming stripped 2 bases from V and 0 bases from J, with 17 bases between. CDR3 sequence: CASSLLSAAGLSGNTIYF. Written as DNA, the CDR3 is TGTGCCAGCAGCTTACTCAGCGCGGCGGGACTCTCTGGAAACACCATATATTTT. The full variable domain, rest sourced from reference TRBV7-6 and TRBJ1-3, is GAGVSQSPRYKVTKRGQDVALRCDPISGHVSLYWYRQALGQGPEFLTYFNYEAQQDKSGLPNDRFSAERPEGSISTLTIQRTEQRDSAMYRCASSLLSAAGLSGNTIYFGEGSWLTVV.

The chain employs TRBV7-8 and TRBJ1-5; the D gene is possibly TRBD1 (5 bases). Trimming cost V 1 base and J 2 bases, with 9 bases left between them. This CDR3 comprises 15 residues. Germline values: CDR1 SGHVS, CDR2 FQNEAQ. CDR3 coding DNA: TGTGCCAGCAGCTTAGGGGGCTGGGGCAATCAGCCCCAGCATTTT. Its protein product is CASSLGGWGNQPQHF.